The 17 T cell receptor beta chains reported below all come from one sample, sequenced in a study of T cell responses to AZD1222 COVID-19 vaccine. Generated by immunoSEQ multiplex PCR, the TCRdb table keeps only in-frame clones and is missing some. The sample lists about 84,000 clones, over 75% occurring once. Here the sequenced sample was peripheral blood, taken on day 0 of AZD1222 vaccination. The origin of the receptors is an adult in good health.

The genes are TRBV18 and TRBJ1-6; no reliable D call. This CDR3 comprises 15 residues. Per the germline V gene, CDR1 is KGHSH and CDR2 is LQKENI. Trimming pared 6 bases from V and 7 bases from J, leaving 16 bases between. This CDR3 is CASSAGDPRNSPLHF. DNA of the CDR3: TGTGCCAGCTCGGCGGGAGACCCAAGGAATTCACCCCTCCACTTT.

The V call is TRBV20-1, the J call TRBJ1-5; D gene uncertain. CDR1 and CDR2 (germline): DFQATT, SNEGSKA (reference sequence). V dropped 3 bases and J dropped 8 bases, with 14 bases sitting between them. CDR3 length: 13 amino acids. CDR3 nucleotide sequence: TGCAGTGCTAGTACCCCCGGAAGGGAGCCCCAGCATTTT. Protein product: CSASTPGREPQHF.

The chain combines TRBV30 with TRBJ1-1; the match to TRBD1 covers 7 bases. V dropped 3 bases and J dropped 2; count of bases not matched to a gene: 12. This CDR3 comprises 16 residues. Germline V gene data show CDR1 as GTSNPN and CDR2 as SVGIG (reference sequence). CDR3 loop: CAWSPRPGQKNTEAFF. The CDR3 DNA is TGTGCCTGGAGCCCCAGGCCGGGACAGAAAAACACTGAAGCTTTCTTT.

This chain links TRBV11-2 with TRBJ2-7, with TRBD2 as a possible D gene (6 bases). The CDR3 totals 16 residues. The V gene's germline CDR1 is SGHAT and CDR2 FQNNGV. The ends were cut back, 3 bases at V and 7 bases at J, with 22 bases in the middle. The chain's CDR3 is CASSFKGQGTLGEQYF. DNA for the CDR3: TGTGCCAGCAGCTTCAAGGGGCAAGGGACTTTGGGGGAGCAGTACTTC.

In its sample, this clone was seen a few times. The chain is built from TRBV5-1 and TRBJ1-4, with D possibly TRBD1 on 6 matching bases. The V gene's germline CDR1 is SGHRS and CDR2 YFSETQ. V shed 4 bases and J shed 7 bases, with 17 bases lying between them. The CDR3 consists of 15 residues. The CDR3 DNA follows: TGCGCCAGCAGCAGATCAGAGGGACACCGTGAAAAACTGTTTTTT. Translation: CASSRSEGHREKLFF. Filled out from reference TRBV5-1 and TRBJ1-4, the complete variable domain reads KAGVTQTPRYLIKTRGQQVTLSCSPISGHRSVSWYQQTPGQGLQFLFEYFSETQRNKGNFPGRFSGRQFSNSRSEMNVSTLELGDSALYLCASSRSEGHREKLFFGSGTQLSVL.

The V gene is TRBV5-5, the J gene TRBJ2-1; D might be TRBD1 (5 bases). The CDR3 spans 15 residues. The ends were cut back, 1 base at V and 0 bases at J, with 8 bases in the middle. Germline V gene sequence: CDR1 SGHKS, CDR2 YYEKEE (reference sequence). The CDR3 DNA is TGTGCCAGCAGCTTGACAGGCGACTCCTACAATGAGCAGTTCTTC. Its protein product is CASSLTGDSYNEQFF. The full variable domain, in which reference TRBV5-5 and TRBJ2-1 provide the parts outside the CDR3, is DAGVTQSPTHLIKTRGQQVTLRCSPISGHKSVSWYQQVLGQGPQFIFQYYEKEERGRGNFPDRFSARQFPNYSSELNVNALLLGDSALYLCASSLTGDSYNEQFFGPGTRLTVL.

This clone has only a few counts. The V call is TRBV19, the J call TRBJ2-2; TRBD1 agrees at 7 bases. The CDR3 loop spans 16 amino acids. Looked up from germline, CDR1 is LNHDA and CDR2 is SQIVND (reference sequence). The V gene end was trimmed by 7 bases and the J gene end by 1 base; junction bases not matched to a gene: 9. The CDR3 DNA follows: TGTGCCAGTACCCTCATGGGACAGCTGAACACCGGGGAGCTGTTTTTT. Translating gives CASTLMGQLNTGELFF.

This chain uses TRBV29-1 with TRBJ2-5, with D tentatively TRBD2 (6 bases). The germline V and J ends were trimmed by 7 bases and 5 bases, with 17 bases remaining between them. This CDR3 spans 13 amino acids. Germline loops: CDR1 SQVTM, CDR2 ANQGSEA. The CDR3 here is CSATHPSGETQYF. CDR3 coding DNA: TGCAGCGCCACACACCCGAGCGGGGAGACCCAGTACTTC.

This clone has a handful of counts. The chain combines TRBV25-1 with TRBJ1-1; no clear D. The CDR3 covers 15 residues. The germline V gene has CDR1 MGHDK and CDR2 SYGVNS. The ends were cut back, 4 bases at V and 4 bases at J, with 16 bases in the middle. In DNA, the CDR3 is TGTGCCAGCAGTGCGAGTCAGTTGATGGGCACTGAAGCTTTCTTT. This translates into CASSASQLMGTEAFF.

The chain couples TRBV3-1 (or the pseudogene TRBV3-2) to TRBJ2-7, with 10 bases lining up with TRBD2. Trimming at V came to 7 bases and at J to 1 base, leaving 1 base not matched to a gene. The CDR3 totals 13 residues. Germline V gives CDR1 LGHDT, CDR2 YNNKEL (reference sequence). CDR3 region: CASKAGGSYEQYF. CDR3 DNA sequence: TGTGCCAGCAAAGCGGGAGGGTCCTACGAGCAGTACTTC.

The chain has TRBV28 and TRBJ2-7; D not certain. CDR3 size: 14 residues. The ends were cut back, 2 bases at V and 4 bases at J, with 12 bases in the middle. Germline V CDR1 and CDR2: MDHEN, SYDVKM. In DNA, the CDR3 is TGTGCCAGCAGTTTAACCCCGGCCCTTTACGAGCAGTACTTC. Protein product: CASSLTPALYEQYF.

V usage is TRBV5-5 and J usage is TRBJ1-6; TRBD1 agrees at 7 bases. The germline V gene has CDR1 SGHKS and CDR2 YYEKEE (reference sequence). V was pared by 4 bases and J by 9 bases, with 13 bases of the junction left unmatched. The CDR3 totals 16 residues. CDR3 protein: CASSRRGQVSFSPLHF. DNA of the CDR3: TGTGCCAGCAGCCGCAGAGGACAGGTCTCATTTTCACCCCTCCACTTT. Full variable domain (outside the CDR3, taken from reference TRBV5-5 and TRBJ1-6): DAGVTQSPTHLIKTRGQQVTLRCSPISGHKSVSWYQQVLGQGPQFIFQYYEKEERGRGNFPDRFSARQFPNYSSELNVNALLLGDSALYLCASSRRGQVSFSPLHFGNGTRLTVT.

The chain links TRBV19 to TRBJ2-1; possible D gene TRBD2, 6 bases. The germline V and J ends were trimmed by 3 bases and 0 bases, with 9 bases remaining between them. CDR1 and CDR2 from the germline V gene are LNHDA and SQIVND (reference sequence). CDR3 length: 15 residues. This CDR3 is CASSIGGTSYNEQFF. The CDR3 DNA sequence: TGTGCCAGTAGTATTGGCGGGACCTCCTACAATGAGCAGTTCTTC. Looking up the rest from reference TRBV19 and TRBJ2-1 gives the full variable domain: DGGITQSPKYLFRKEGQNVTLSCEQNLNHDAMYWYRQDPGQGLRLIYYSQIVNDFQKGDIAEGYSVSREKKESFPLTVTSAQKNPTAFYLCASSIGGTSYNEQFFGPGTRLTVL.

A single count supports this clone. CDR3 loop: CASRPTSGSGYEQYF. CDR3 nucleotides: TGTGCCAGCAGGCCAACCAGCGGGAGTGGATACGAGCAGTACTTC. The chain combines TRBV7-2 with TRBJ2-7; 8 nucleotides agree with TRBD2. This CDR3 region has 15 residues. V was pared by 6 bases and J by 4 bases, with 11 bases of the junction left unmatched. Germline V CDR1 and CDR2: SGHTA, FQGNSA. The full variable domain, its missing parts supplied by reference TRBV7-2 and TRBJ2-7, is GAGVSQSPSNKVTEKGKDVELRCDPISGHTALYWYRQSLGQGLEFLIYFQGNSAPDKSGLPSDRFSAERTGGSVSTLTIQRTQQEDSAVYLCASRPTSGSGYEQYFGPGTRLTVT.

The V and J genes are TRBV4-2 and TRBJ1-1, with D uncertain. V gave up 0 bases and J gave up 0 bases, with 2 bases separating them. The CDR3 runs 13 residues. In germline, CDR1 is LGHNA, CDR2 YNFKEQ. Here the CDR3 reads CASSQDLNTEAFF. CDR3 in DNA: TGTGCCAGCAGCCAAGATTTGAACACTGAAGCTTTCTTT.

V usage is TRBV28 and J usage is TRBJ1-2; 11 bases align to TRBD1. The CDR3 consists of 14 residues. With V trimmed by 5 bases and J by 3 bases, 2 bases remained unmatched. Germline-derived CDR1 and CDR2 are MDHEN and SYDVKM. CDR3 DNA sequence: TGTGCCAGCAGTCCGGGACAGGGGGACTATGGCTACACCTTC. Amino acid sequence: CASSPGQGDYGYTF.

The chain combines TRBV7-2 with TRBJ2-2; TRBD1 aligns across 8 bases. CDR3 size: 15 residues. Losses at the gene ends were 5 bases for V and 1 base for J; bases not matched to a gene: 3. Germline V gene lookup returns CDR1 SGHTA and CDR2 FQGNSA. CDR3 protein: CASSAGTGNTGELFF. The CDR3 DNA is TGTGCCAGCAGCGCCGGGACAGGGAACACCGGGGAGCTGTTTTTT. The full variable domain, its missing parts supplied by reference TRBV7-2 and TRBJ2-2, is GAGVSQSPSNKVTEKGKDVELRCDPISGHTALYWYRQSLGQGLEFLIYFQGNSAPDKSGLPSDRFSAERTGGSVSTLTIQRTQQEDSAVYLCASSAGTGNTGELFFGEGSRLTVL.